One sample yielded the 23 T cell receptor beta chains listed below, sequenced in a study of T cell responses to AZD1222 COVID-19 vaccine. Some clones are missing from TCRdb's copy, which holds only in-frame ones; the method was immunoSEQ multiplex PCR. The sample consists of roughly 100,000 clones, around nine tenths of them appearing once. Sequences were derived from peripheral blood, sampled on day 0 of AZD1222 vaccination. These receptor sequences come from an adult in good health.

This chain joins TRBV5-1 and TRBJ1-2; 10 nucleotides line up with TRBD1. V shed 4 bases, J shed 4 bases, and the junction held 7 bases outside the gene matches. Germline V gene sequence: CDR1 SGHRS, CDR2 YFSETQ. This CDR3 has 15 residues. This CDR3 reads CASSPGQGSVYGYTF. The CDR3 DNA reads TGCGCCAGCAGCCCGGGACAGGGGTCTGTCTATGGCTACACCTTC.

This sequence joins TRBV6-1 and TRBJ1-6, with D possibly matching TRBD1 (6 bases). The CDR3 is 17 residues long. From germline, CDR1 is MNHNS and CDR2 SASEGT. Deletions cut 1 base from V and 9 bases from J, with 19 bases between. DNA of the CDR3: TGTGCCAGCAGTGAAGGGCAGGGGAGCTCGGGTAGTTCACCCCTCCACTTT. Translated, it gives CASSEGQGSSGSSPLHF.

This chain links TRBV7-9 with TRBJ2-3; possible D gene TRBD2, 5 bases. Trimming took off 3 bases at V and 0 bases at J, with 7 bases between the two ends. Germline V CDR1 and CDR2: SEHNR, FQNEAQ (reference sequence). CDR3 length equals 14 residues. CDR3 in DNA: TGTGCCAGCAGCTTTGAGGGAAGCACAGATACGCAGTATTTT. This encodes CASSFEGSTDTQYF.

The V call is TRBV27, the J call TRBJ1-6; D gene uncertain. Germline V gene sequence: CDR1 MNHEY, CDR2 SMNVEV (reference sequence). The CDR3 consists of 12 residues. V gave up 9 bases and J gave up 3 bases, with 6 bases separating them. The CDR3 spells CASGIYNSPLHF. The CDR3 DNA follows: TGTGCCAGTGGGATCTATAATTCACCCCTCCACTTT.

In nucleotides, the CDR3 is TGCGCCAGCAGCCCCGGTACGGGGGGAAAACTGTTTTTT. It is translated as CASSPGTGGKLFF. The gene calls are TRBV5-1 and TRBJ1-4, with D possibly matching TRBD1 (5 bases). This CDR3 is 13 amino acids long. The V gene's germline CDR1 is SGHRS and CDR2 YFSETQ. The V and J ends lost 4 bases and 10 bases respectively, with 14 bases between them.

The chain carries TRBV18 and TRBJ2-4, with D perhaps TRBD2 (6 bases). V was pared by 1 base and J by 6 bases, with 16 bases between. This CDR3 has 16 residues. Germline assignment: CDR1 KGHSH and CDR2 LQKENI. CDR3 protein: CASSPQGAGTLNIQYF. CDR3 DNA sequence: TGTGCCAGCTCACCACAAGGGGCGGGGACTCTAAACATTCAGTACTTC.

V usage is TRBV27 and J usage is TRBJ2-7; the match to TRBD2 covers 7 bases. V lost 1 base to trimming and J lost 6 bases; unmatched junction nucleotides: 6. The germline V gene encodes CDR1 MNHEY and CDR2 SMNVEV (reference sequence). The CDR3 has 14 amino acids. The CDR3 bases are TGTGCCAGCAGTTTATACGGGACTACCACCGAGCAGTACTTC. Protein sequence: CASSLYGTTTEQYF.

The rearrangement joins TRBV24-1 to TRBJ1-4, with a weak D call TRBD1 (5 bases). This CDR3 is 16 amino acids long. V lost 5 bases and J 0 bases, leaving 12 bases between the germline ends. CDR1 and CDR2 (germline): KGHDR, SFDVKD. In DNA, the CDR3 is TGTGCCACCAGTGCCGGACACGCCGCAACTAATGAAAAACTGTTTTTT. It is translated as CATSAGHAATNEKLFF.

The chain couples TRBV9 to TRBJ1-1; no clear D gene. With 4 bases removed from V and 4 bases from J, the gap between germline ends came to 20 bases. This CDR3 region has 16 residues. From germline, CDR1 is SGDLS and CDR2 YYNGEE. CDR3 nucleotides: TGTGCCAGCAGCACCCAGGACCCTCCAGAGGGCACTGAAGCTTTCTTT. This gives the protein CASSTQDPPEGTEAFF. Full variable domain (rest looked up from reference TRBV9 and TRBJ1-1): DSGVTQTPKHLITATGQRVTLRCSPRSGDLSVYWYQQSLDQGLQFLIQYYNGEERAKGNILERFSAQQFPDLHSELNLSSLELGDSALYFCASSTQDPPEGTEAFFGQGTRLTVV.

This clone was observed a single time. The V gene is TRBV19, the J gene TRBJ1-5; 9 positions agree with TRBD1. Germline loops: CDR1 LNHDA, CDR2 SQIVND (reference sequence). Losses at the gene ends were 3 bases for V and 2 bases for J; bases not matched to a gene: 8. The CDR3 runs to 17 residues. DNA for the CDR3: TGTGCCAGTAGTATCTTGAGGACAGGGGCTGGCAATCAGCCCCAGCATTTT. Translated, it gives CASSILRTGAGNQPQHF. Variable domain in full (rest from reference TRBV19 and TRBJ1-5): DGGITQSPKYLFRKEGQNVTLSCEQNLNHDAMYWYRQDPGQGLRLIYYSQIVNDFQKGDIAEGYSVSREKKESFPLTVTSAQKNPTAFYLCASSILRTGAGNQPQHFGDGTRLSIL.

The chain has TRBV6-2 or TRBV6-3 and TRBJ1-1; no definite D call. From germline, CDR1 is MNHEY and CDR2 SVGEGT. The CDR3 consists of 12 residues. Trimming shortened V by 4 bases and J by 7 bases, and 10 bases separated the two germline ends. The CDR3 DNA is TGTGCCAGCAGTTCCCTGCATTTTGAAGCTTTCTTT. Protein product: CASSSLHFEAFF.

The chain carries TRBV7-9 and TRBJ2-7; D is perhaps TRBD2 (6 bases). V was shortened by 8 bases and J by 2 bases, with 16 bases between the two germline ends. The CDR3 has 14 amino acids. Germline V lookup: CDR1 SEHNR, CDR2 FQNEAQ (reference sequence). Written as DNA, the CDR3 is TGTGCCAGCGGCCTTAGCGGAACGGCCTACGAGCAGTACTTC. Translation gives CASGLSGTAYEQYF.

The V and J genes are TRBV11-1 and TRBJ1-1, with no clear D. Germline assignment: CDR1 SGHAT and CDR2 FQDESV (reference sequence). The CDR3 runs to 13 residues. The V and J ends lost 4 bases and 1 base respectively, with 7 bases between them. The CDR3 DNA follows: TGTGCCAGCAGCTCAGAGGCGAACACTGAAGCTTTCTTT. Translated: CASSSEANTEAFF.

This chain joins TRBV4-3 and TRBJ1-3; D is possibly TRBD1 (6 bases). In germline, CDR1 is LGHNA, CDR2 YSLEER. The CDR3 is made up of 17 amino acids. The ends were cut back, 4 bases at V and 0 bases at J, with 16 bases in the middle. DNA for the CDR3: TGCGCCAGCAGCCCGGTCGGCAGGGGCAACTCTGGAAACACCATATATTTT. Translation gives CASSPVGRGNSGNTIYF.

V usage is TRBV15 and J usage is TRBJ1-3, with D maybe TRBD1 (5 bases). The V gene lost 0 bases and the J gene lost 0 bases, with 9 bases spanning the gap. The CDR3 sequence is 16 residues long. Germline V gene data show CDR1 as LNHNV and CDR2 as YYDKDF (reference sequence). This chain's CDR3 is CATSRDPRASGNTIYF. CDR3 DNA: TGTGCCACCAGCAGAGATCCCAGGGCCTCTGGAAACACCATATATTTT.

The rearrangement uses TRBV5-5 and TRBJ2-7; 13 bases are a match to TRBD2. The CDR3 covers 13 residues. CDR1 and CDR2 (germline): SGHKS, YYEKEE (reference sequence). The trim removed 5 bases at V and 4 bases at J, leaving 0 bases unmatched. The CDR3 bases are TGTGCCAGCAGACTAGCGGGGGGGTACGAGCAGTACTTC. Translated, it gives CASRLAGGYEQYF.

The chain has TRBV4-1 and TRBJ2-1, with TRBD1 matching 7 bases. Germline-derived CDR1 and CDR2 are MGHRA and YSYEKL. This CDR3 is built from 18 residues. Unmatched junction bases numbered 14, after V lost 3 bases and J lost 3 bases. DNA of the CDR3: TGCGCCAGCAGCCACCAGACAGGGCGCGGCCTCTTCTACAATGAGCAGTTCTTC. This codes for CASSHQTGRGLFYNEQFF.

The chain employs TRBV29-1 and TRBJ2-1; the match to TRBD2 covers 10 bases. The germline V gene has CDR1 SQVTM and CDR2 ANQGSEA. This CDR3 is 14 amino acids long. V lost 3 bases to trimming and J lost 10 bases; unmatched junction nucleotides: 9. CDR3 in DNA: TGCAGCGTTGAGGGCGGACTAGCGGCTAACGAGCAGTTCTTC. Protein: CSVEGGLAANEQFF.

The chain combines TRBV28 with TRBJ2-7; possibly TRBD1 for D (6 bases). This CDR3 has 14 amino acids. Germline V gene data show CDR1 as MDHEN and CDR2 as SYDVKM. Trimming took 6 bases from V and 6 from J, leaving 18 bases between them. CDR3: CASSHRGSPLEQYF. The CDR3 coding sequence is TGTGCCAGCAGCCATAGGGGGTCCCCCCTCGAGCAGTACTTC.

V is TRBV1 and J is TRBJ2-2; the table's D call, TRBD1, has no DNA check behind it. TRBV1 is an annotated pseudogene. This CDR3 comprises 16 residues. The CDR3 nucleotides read TGCACCAGCAGCCACACCCCAGGAAAGCTCCCCGGGGAGCTGTTTTTT. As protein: CTSSHTPGKLPGELFF.

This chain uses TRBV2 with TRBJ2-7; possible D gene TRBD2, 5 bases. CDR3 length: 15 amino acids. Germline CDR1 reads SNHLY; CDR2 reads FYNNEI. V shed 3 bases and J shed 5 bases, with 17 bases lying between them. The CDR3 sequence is CASSDRSGFPHEQYF. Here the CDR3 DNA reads TGTGCCAGCAGTGATAGGAGCGGCTTCCCCCACGAGCAGTACTTC.

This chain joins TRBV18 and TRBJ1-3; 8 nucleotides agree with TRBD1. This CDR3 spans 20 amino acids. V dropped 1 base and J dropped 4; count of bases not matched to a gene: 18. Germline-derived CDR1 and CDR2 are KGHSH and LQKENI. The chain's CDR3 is CASSPRQSTGGLILGNTIYF. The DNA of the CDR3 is TGTGCCAGCTCACCACGGCAATCCACAGGGGGATTGATTCTGGGAAACACCATATATTTT.

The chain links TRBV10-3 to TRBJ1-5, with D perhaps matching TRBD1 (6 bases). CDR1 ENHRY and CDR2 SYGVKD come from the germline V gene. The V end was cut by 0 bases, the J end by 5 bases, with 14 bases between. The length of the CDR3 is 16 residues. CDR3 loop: CAISESRNRVDQPQHF. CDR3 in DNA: TGTGCCATCAGTGAGTCGAGAAACAGGGTGGATCAGCCCCAGCATTTT.